Each of the 22 T cell receptor beta chains below was sequenced from the same sample in a study of vaccination and CD4 T cells after COVID-19. Treatment denoted: roughly ten-day PBMC culture with coronavirus spike peptide pools or control peptides (ViraFEST assay). Their specific antigens are unknown. Oncomine TCR Beta short-read sequencing was applied to DNA from cultured CD4+ T cells. TCRdb ran MiXCR on the PCR reads and lists one entry per CDR3 protein. Among fewer than 15,000 distinct CDR3 sequences listed, around 30% were seen once. The sequenced material came from CD4+ T cells from blood, cultured in vitro. The receptors come from a human donor who had recovered from COVID-19.

This clonotype was found a few times. V is TRBV5-1 and J is TRBJ2-5, with 8 nucleotides matching TRBD1. This CDR3 contains 14 residues. V lost 8 bases and J lost 2; bases outside the gene matches: 8. Looked up from germline, CDR1 is SGHRS and CDR2 is YFSETQ. The CDR3 is CASTRGQGQETQYF. In DNA form, the CDR3 reads TGCGCCAGTACCCGCGGACAGGGACAAGAGACCCAGTACTTC.

This clonotype ranks as medium-sized. The rearrangement links TRBV25-1 to TRBJ1-6, with 7 bases identical to TRBD1. Trimming took 7 bases from V and 7 from J; bases not matched to a gene: 7. CDR1 and CDR2 (germline): MGHDK, SYGVNS. The CDR3 loop spans 14 amino acids. The CDR3 bases are TGTGCCAGCAATCAACAGGGGTGGAATTCACCCCTCCACTTT. Encoded protein: CASNQQGWNSPLHF. The full variable domain, in which reference TRBV25-1 and TRBJ1-6 provide the parts outside the CDR3, is EADIYQTPRYLVIGTGKKITLECSQTMGHDKMYWYQQDPGMELHLIHYSYGVNSTEKGDLSSESTVSRIRTEHFPLTLESARPSHTSQYLCASNQQGWNSPLHFGNGTRLTVT.

This clonotype appeared a single time. V gene TRBV12-3 or TRBV12-4 combines with J gene TRBJ2-2; 7 nucleotides line up with TRBD1. The CDR3 extends over 14 amino acids. J was trimmed by 1 base and V by 7 bases; bases with no gene match: 3. CDR3 region: CASTRDRNTGELFF. The DNA for the CDR3 is TGTGCCAGCACCCGGGACAGGAACACCGGGGAGCTGTTTTTT.

The rearrangement joins TRBV4-1 to TRBJ2-5; weak D call: TRBD2 (6 bases). The length of the CDR3 is 17 residues. Germline V lookup: CDR1 MGHRA, CDR2 YSYEKL. The ends were cut back, 4 bases at V and 2 bases at J, with 20 bases in the middle. Here the CDR3 DNA reads TGCGCCAGCAGCCGCAGAACCCGGGGGATGGAGCAAGAGACCCAGTACTTC. Amino acids: CASSRRTRGMEQETQYF.

The chain employs TRBV14 and TRBJ1-1; D unclear. The germline V gene encodes CDR1 SGHDN and CDR2 FVKESK. CDR3 length: 12 amino acids. Trimming pared 3 bases from V and 1 base from J, leaving 3 bases between. For the CDR3, the DNA is TGTGCCAGCAGCCAGGAGAACACTGAAGCTTTCTTT. It codes for CASSQENTEAFF.

This chain joins TRBV20-1 and TRBJ2-1; a possible D gene is TRBD2 (5 bases). CDR1 and CDR2 (germline): DFQATT, SNEGSKA (reference sequence). The CDR3 length is 13 residues. V lost 3 bases to trimming and J lost 5 bases, with 11 bases between them. The CDR3, as DNA: TGCAGTGCTAGTTCGGGAACCGACAATGAGCAGTTCTTC. Its translation: CSASSGTDNEQFF.

About this clonotype: A read error may explain this, as a much larger clone is one base away. J is TRBJ1-2 and V is TRBV6-1, with TRBD1 matching over 9 bases. Trimming at V came to 5 bases and at J to 7 bases, leaving 8 bases not matched to a gene. Germline loops: CDR1 MNHNS, CDR2 SASEGT. The CDR3 contains 14 residues. CDR3 in DNA: TGTGCCAGCAGTCGCGCCGGGACAGGGAGTGGCTACACCTTC. It encodes CASSRAGTGSGYTF.

The V and J genes are TRBV27 and TRBJ2-7; D may be TRBD2 (5 bases). The CDR3 loop spans 16 amino acids. V was pared by 5 bases and J by 3 bases, with 20 bases between. Looked up from germline, CDR1 is MNHEY and CDR2 is SMNVEV (reference sequence). CDR3 region: CASSTALPGKFYEQYF. DNA of the CDR3: TGTGCCAGCAGTACTGCCCTTCCCGGGAAATTCTACGAGCAGTACTTC.

J is TRBJ2-3 and V is TRBV11-2; D gene unclear. CDR3 length: 15 amino acids. The germline CDR1 and CDR2 sequences are SGHAT and FQNNGV. Trimming shortened V by 3 bases and J by 0 bases, and 10 bases separated the two germline ends. The CDR3 here is CASSFTATSTDTQYF. The CDR3 coding sequence is TGTGCCAGCAGCTTTACAGCGACTAGCACAGATACGCAGTATTTT.

This chain uses TRBV9 with TRBJ1-1; D is unresolved. Germline CDR1 SGDLS, CDR2 YYNGEE. The CDR3 has 13 amino acids. V lost 4 bases and J lost 5, with 12 bases in between. CDR3 nucleotide sequence: TGTGCCAGCAGCTTTTCCAGCGAAACTGAAGCTTTCTTT. It codes for CASSFSSETEAFF.

This chain uses TRBV28 with TRBJ2-5, with D possibly being TRBD2 (6 bases). The CDR3 extends over 16 amino acids. Germline CDR1 is MDHEN and CDR2 is SYDVKM. V was cut by 6 bases and J by 4 bases, with 21 bases left in between. Here the CDR3 reads CASRARGAGPRETQYF. The CDR3 coding sequence is TGTGCCAGCAGGGCGCGGGGCGCGGGGCCTCGAGAGACCCAGTACTTC.

This clonotype was counted a few times. This chain's CDR3 is CSAQRGDGYTF. The DNA for the CDR3 is TGCAGTGCCCAGCGGGGGGACGGCTACACCTTC. V and J are TRBV20-1 and TRBJ1-2, with D maybe TRBD1 (5 bases). Germline V gene sequence: CDR1 DFQATT, CDR2 SNEGSKA (reference sequence). Trimming cost V 6 bases and J 8 bases, with 13 bases left between them. This CDR3 spans 11 amino acids.

The chain couples TRBV15 to TRBJ2-1; D is uncertain. This CDR3 region has 17 residues. Trimming left V 0 bases short and J 0 bases short, with 12 bases between. Germline lookup yields CDR1 LNHNV and CDR2 YYDKDF (reference sequence). The CDR3 nucleotides read TGTGCCACCAGCAGAGAGTGGGGTAAGTCCTCCTACAATGAGCAGTTCTTC. This sequence encodes CATSREWGKSSYNEQFF.

This clonotype occurred a few times. The genes are TRBV20-1 and TRBJ2-7, with D possibly matching TRBD2 (6 bases). CDR3 length: 14 residues. V was pared by 0 bases and J by 2 bases, with 11 bases between. The germline V gene has CDR1 DFQATT and CDR2 SNEGSKA (reference sequence). CDR3 loop: CSARDPGTAYEQYF. The CDR3 nucleotides read TGCAGTGCTAGAGACCCCGGGACTGCCTACGAGCAGTACTTC.

J is TRBJ1-6 and V is TRBV18, with D perhaps TRBD1 (6 bases). V lost 3 bases, J lost 7 bases, and 7 bases lay in between. Germline CDR1 KGHSH, CDR2 LQKENI. The CDR3 covers 13 residues. The DNA for the CDR3 is TGTGCCAGCTCACCCGGGACAAATTCACCCCTCCACTTT. Protein product: CASSPGTNSPLHF.

This clonotype has just a few counts. The J gene is TRBJ1-3, the V gene TRBV6-1, with D possibly matching TRBD1 (6 bases). This CDR3 contains 18 residues. V lost 7 bases to trimming and J lost 0 bases, with 22 bases between them. The V gene's germline CDR1 is MNHNS and CDR2 SASEGT. The CDR3 sequence: CASKPGQHQSISGNTIYF. The CDR3 DNA reads TGTGCCAGCAAGCCTGGACAGCACCAATCAATCTCTGGAAACACCATATATTTT.

The chain carries TRBV18 and TRBJ1-2; the match to TRBD1 covers 7 bases. The CDR3 covers 15 residues. The V and J ends lost 3 bases and 6 bases, in that order; junction bases with no gene match: 10. In germline, CDR1 is KGHSH, CDR2 LQKENI. The CDR3 bases are TGTGCCAGCTCACCCGGGAGTGACAGGGCGAATGGCTACACCTTC. It is translated as CASSPGSDRANGYTF.

The J gene is TRBJ2-3, the V gene TRBV1; TRBD2, the table's D call, was not compared with the DNA. TRBV1 is listed as a pseudogene. The CDR3 has 16 amino acids. In DNA form, the CDR3 reads TGCACCAGCAGCCAAGATTTGAGCGGGTGCACAGATACGCAGTATTTT. Its translation is CTSSQDLSGCTDTQYF.

V is TRBV5-4 and J is TRBJ2-7, with D perhaps matching TRBD1 (6 bases). Germline V CDR1 and CDR2: SGHNT, YYREEE (reference sequence). The CDR3 has 14 residues. Trimming pared 0 bases from V and 5 bases from J, leaving 12 bases between. The CDR3 region is CASSLGQGINEQYF. Here the CDR3 DNA reads TGTGCCAGCAGCTTGGGGCAGGGGATCAACGAGCAGTACTTC.

In DNA form, the CDR3 reads TGTGCCAGCAGTGACTCGGCGGGCTCCTACAATGAGCAGTTCTTC. Its protein is CASSDSAGSYNEQFF. The chain uses TRBV6-4 and TRBJ2-1; tentative D call: TRBD2 (5 bases). The CDR3 covers 15 residues. V lost 0 bases and J 0 bases, leaving 6 bases between the germline ends. The germline V gene encodes CDR1 MRHNA and CDR2 SNTAGT.

The chain employs TRBV7-3 and TRBJ2-7; D perhaps matches TRBD1 (5 bases). The CDR3 contains 18 residues. Germline CDR1 and CDR2: SGHTA and FQGTGA. The V gene lost 2 bases and the J gene lost 0 bases, with 20 bases spanning the gap. The CDR3 loop is CASSLFWGTLRFSYEQYF. CDR3 bases: TGTGCCAGCAGCTTATTCTGGGGCACCCTACGATTCTCCTACGAGCAGTACTTC.

This clonotype was seen only a few times. V gene TRBV6-5 combines with J gene TRBJ1-2, with TRBD1 matching over 9 bases. The trim removed 6 bases at V and 8 bases at J, leaving 10 bases unmatched. Germline CDR1 MNHEY, CDR2 SVGAGI. The CDR3 is 14 amino acids. For the CDR3, the DNA is TGTGCCAGCAGATTACTACAGGGGGCGGGCGGCTACACCTTC. As protein: CASRLLQGAGGYTF.